This TCR beta chain derives from a study of PD-1 blockade in classical Hodgkin lymphoma. Time point denoted: cycle 4 day 1 (C4D1), after more than 5 weeks of nivolumab. Each of the patients experienced relapse following autologous stem cell transplantation, and their brentuximab vedotin exposure differed. Purified CD4+ T cells were obtained from thawed PBMCs through magnetic negative selection. With 4 bases removed from V and 6 bases from J, the gap between germline ends came to 16 bases. Germline CDR1 reads MNHNY; CDR2 reads SVGAGI (reference sequence). The CDR3 loop spans 14 amino acids. Profiling relied on immunoSEQ multiplex PCR, and the TCRdb table lists in-frame clones only, not all of them. In the table there are 20,000 or so clones, approximately 87% of which are singletons.

Source: CD4+ T cells from blood, taken before the fourth cycle of nivolumab. The TCR was taken from a human donor with classical Hodgkin lymphoma. The J gene is TRBJ2-7, the V gene TRBV6-6; D not certain. The CDR3 DNA is TGTGCCAGCAGTTTAAAGGGCCTCGCGGCCGAGCAGTACTTC. It translates to CASSLKGLAAEQYF.